The 32 T cell receptor beta chains below were found in one sample sequenced in a study of OX40 agonist ivuxolimab in advanced cancers. Using immunoSEQ multiplex PCR, the repertoire was profiled, and TCRdb retains in-frame clones only, with some absent. The sample has about 24,000 clones, 78% seen once. The sample consisted of CD4+ or CD8+ T cells sorted from blood, taken in a trial of the OX40 agonist ivuxolimab. Receptors were obtained from an adult with an advanced solid tumor such as melanoma, head and neck, liver or kidney cancer.

V gene TRBV5-1 combines with J gene TRBJ2-1; 8 nucleotides agree with TRBD1. CDR3 length: 14 amino acids. The V gene end was trimmed by 0 bases and the J gene end by 7 bases; junction bases not matched to a gene: 3. Per the germline V gene, CDR1 is SGHRS and CDR2 is YFSETQ. CDR3 amino acids: CASSLGQGRNEQFF. CDR3 sequence (DNA): TGCGCCAGCAGCTTGGGACAGGGGAGGAATGAGCAGTTCTTC.

The chain has TRBV7-6 and TRBJ1-5; no reliable D call. V was clipped by 0 bases and J by 2 bases, with 8 bases between them. CDR3 length: 15 residues. Germline CDR1 and CDR2: SGHVS and FNYEAQ. As DNA, the CDR3 is TGTGCCAGCAGCTTAGCGGGGATGGGCAATCAGCCCCAGCATTTT. This translates into CASSLAGMGNQPQHF.

The J gene is TRBJ1-3, the V gene TRBV30, with D uncertain. The CDR3 is made up of 14 amino acids. Trimming stripped 0 bases from V and 0 bases from J, with 6 bases between. CDR1 is GTSNPN, CDR2 SVGIG, per germline (reference sequence). CDR3 amino acids: CAWSVIGSGNTIYF. The DNA for the CDR3 is TGTGCCTGGAGTGTGATTGGCTCTGGAAACACCATATATTTT.

The chain has TRBV7-9 and TRBJ2-5, with a tentative D call TRBD2 (5 bases). Germline V lookup: CDR1 SEHNR, CDR2 FQNEAQ (reference sequence). V dropped 4 bases and J dropped 7 bases, with 7 bases sitting between them. CDR3 length: 11 residues. CDR3 in DNA: TGTGCCAGCAGCTCAGAGGGGACCCAGTACTTC. This codes for CASSSEGTQYF.

The chain couples TRBV7-2 to TRBJ2-7, with 7 bases that match TRBD2. CDR1 and CDR2 (germline): SGHTA, FQGNSA. The CDR3 extends over 13 amino acids. V shed 4 bases and J 7 bases; nucleotides not matched to a gene: 7. The CDR3 sequence is CASSSGTNSEQYF. The CDR3 bases are TGTGCCAGCAGCTCCGGGACTAATTCTGAGCAGTACTTC.

The chain uses TRBV5-1 and TRBJ2-5, with 10 bases that match TRBD2. Trimming removed 0 bases from V and 5 bases from J; junction bases left unmatched: 10. The CDR3 spans 17 residues. The germline V gene encodes CDR1 SGHRS and CDR2 YFSETQ. The CDR3 spells CASSLAGVAGGWETQYF. The CDR3 DNA follows: TGCGCCAGCAGCTTGGCCGGAGTAGCGGGAGGCTGGGAGACCCAGTACTTC.

This clone has a handful of counts. This sequence joins TRBV6-5 and TRBJ2-7; D possibly uses TRBD1 or TRBD2 (5 bases each). Looked up from germline, CDR1 is MNHEY and CDR2 is SVGAGI. V was shortened by 7 bases and J by 7 bases, with 14 bases between the two germline ends. The CDR3 spans 12 residues. CDR3 sequence: CASTGTGREQYF. The CDR3, as DNA: TGTGCCAGCACGGGGACGGGTCGTGAGCAGTACTTC.

The chain carries TRBV5-5 and TRBJ2-2; no firm D call. Germline CDR1 and CDR2: SGHKS and YYEKEE (reference sequence). This CDR3 comprises 16 residues. V was clipped by 0 bases and J by 4 bases, with 13 bases between them. The CDR3 is CASSLAVLVPTGELFF. DNA for the CDR3: TGTGCCAGCAGCTTGGCCGTTTTAGTCCCCACCGGGGAGCTGTTTTTT.

The chain recombines TRBV5-6 with TRBJ1-1; D possibly corresponds to TRBD1 (6 bases). The germline CDR1 and CDR2 sequences are SGHDT and YYEEEE. Trimming removed 0 bases from V and 1 base from J, with 16 bases in between. CDR3 length: 17 residues. Here the CDR3 reads CASSLAKRARGNTEAFF. CDR3 in DNA: TGTGCCAGCAGCTTGGCCAAGCGGGCCAGGGGGAACACTGAAGCTTTCTTT.

Only a few counts were recorded for this clone. The chain combines TRBV28 with TRBJ1-6; no clear D. The CDR3 totals 13 residues. V gave up 3 bases and J gave up 9 bases, with 9 bases separating them. Germline assignment: CDR1 MDHEN and CDR2 SYDVKM. CDR3 sequence: CASSLRVASPLHF. DNA for the CDR3: TGTGCCAGCAGTTTGAGGGTTGCTTCACCCCTCCACTTT. The variable domain in full, with the rest retrieved from reference TRBV28 and TRBJ1-6, is DVKVTQSSRYLVKRTGEKVFLECVQDMDHENMFWYRQDPGLGLRLIYFSYDVKMKEKGDIPEGYSVSREKKERFSLILESASTNQTSMYLCASSLRVASPLHFGNGTRLTVT.

The chain joins TRBV7-2 to TRBJ1-5; no definite D call. Germline CDR1 and CDR2: SGHTA and FQGNSA. V was pared by 3 bases and J by 3 bases, with 12 bases between. The CDR3 totals 15 residues. The CDR3, as DNA: TGTGCCAGCAGCTTTACCCAGAGCCCCAATCAGCCCCAGCATTTT. It yields the protein CASSFTQSPNQPQHF.

This sequence joins TRBV18 and TRBJ2-3; 8 bases align to TRBD2. CDR3 length: 15 residues. Trimming at V came to 4 bases and at J to 2 bases, leaving 5 bases not matched to a gene. Germline assignment: CDR1 KGHSH and CDR2 LQKENI. DNA for the CDR3: TGTGCCAGCTCACTTAGCGGGGCACTCACAGATACGCAGTATTTT. Translation gives CASSLSGALTDTQYF.

The chain uses TRBV19 and TRBJ1-5; tentative D call: TRBD1 (5 bases). The germline gives CDR1 LNHDA, CDR2 SQIVND (reference sequence). Trimming pared 7 bases from V and 0 bases from J, leaving 19 bases between. The CDR3 contains 17 residues. The CDR3 DNA follows: TGTGCCAGTACGGCTGGGGCAAGCAGTTATAGCAATCAGCCCCAGCATTTT. Translating it yields CASTAGASSYSNQPQHF. Together with reference TRBV19 and TRBJ1-5, the CDR3 gives the full variable domain: DGGITQSPKYLFRKEGQNVTLSCEQNLNHDAMYWYRQDPGQGLRLIYYSQIVNDFQKGDIAEGYSVSREKKESFPLTVTSAQKNPTAFYLCASTAGASSYSNQPQHFGDGTRLSIL.

J is TRBJ2-1 and V is TRBV6-1; 11 bases fit TRBD2. Per the germline V gene, CDR1 is MNHNS and CDR2 is SASEGT. Trimming removed 6 bases from V and 3 bases from J; junction bases left unmatched: 4. The CDR3 runs 15 residues. The CDR3 nucleotides read TGTGCCAGCAGGGGGACTAGCGGTATCTACAATGAGCAGTTCTTC. Translated, it gives CASRGTSGIYNEQFF.

The rearrangement uses TRBV5-5 and TRBJ2-3; D gene unclear. The CDR3 has 15 amino acids. V was trimmed by 4 bases and J by 2 bases, leaving 14 bases between them. The germline CDR1 and CDR2 sequences are SGHKS and YYEKEE (reference sequence). The CDR3 region has the DNA TGTGCCAGCAGCGCCCGGGCCGGTTTCACAGATACGCAGTATTTT. It encodes CASSARAGFTDTQYF.

This clone was seen once. The chain carries TRBV28 and TRBJ1-2; perhaps TRBD1 as D (5 bases). Germline-derived CDR1 and CDR2 are MDHEN and SYDVKM. CDR3 length: 13 amino acids. With 4 bases removed from V and 0 bases from J, the gap between germline ends came to 6 bases. The CDR3 coding sequence is TGTGCCAGCAGTTGGGGCGCTAACTATGGCTACACCTTC. This codes for CASSWGANYGYTF.

V and J are TRBV28 and TRBJ2-7, with TRBD1 identical over 12 bases. In germline, CDR1 is MDHEN, CDR2 SYDVKM. The CDR3 extends over 13 amino acids. The J segment lost 5 bases and the V segment lost 6 bases, leaving 2 bases of the junction unmatched. The DNA for the CDR3 is TGTGCCAGCAGAGGGACAGGGGGCAACGAGCAGTACTTC. It translates to CASRGTGGNEQYF.

The chain combines TRBV27 with TRBJ1-5; D is unresolved. Germline V gene data show CDR1 as MNHEY and CDR2 as SMNVEV (reference sequence). Trimming stripped 7 bases from V and 2 bases from J, with 9 bases between. The CDR3 covers 13 residues. The CDR3 region has the DNA TGTGCCAGCACCGTCCGGGGCAATCAGCCCCAGCATTTT. Protein: CASTVRGNQPQHF.

J is TRBJ2-7 and V is TRBV5-6; D might be TRBD1 or TRBD2, each matching 5 bases. The V gene's germline CDR1 is SGHDT and CDR2 YYEEEE. There are 15 residues in the CDR3. Trimming removed 4 bases from V and 0 bases from J, with 14 bases in between. The DNA of the CDR3 is TGTGCCAGCAGCCCGGGACGGGTGAACTCCTACGAGCAGTACTTC. Translation: CASSPGRVNSYEQYF.

The rearrangement uses TRBV9 and TRBJ1-1, with D possibly being TRBD1 (5 bases). Germline V CDR1 and CDR2: SGDLS, YYNGEE. The CDR3 is 14 amino acids. Trimming cost V 0 bases and J 1 base, with 7 bases left between them. CDR3 DNA: TGTGCCAGCAGCGTAGCGACAGCGAACACTGAAGCTTTCTTT. It codes for CASSVATANTEAFF.

The gene calls are TRBV15 and TRBJ2-7; D gene uncertain. CDR1 and CDR2 (germline): LNHNV, YYDKDF (reference sequence). With 4 bases removed from V and 7 bases from J, the gap between germline ends came to 11 bases. The CDR3 contains 12 residues. CDR3 loop: CATSTLTGEQYF. The CDR3 nucleotides read TGTGCCACCAGCACTCTGACCGGGGAGCAGTACTTC.

The CDR3 region is CASSFRDGSYEQYF. The CDR3 nucleotides are TGTGCCAGCAGCTTCCGGGACGGGAGCTACGAGCAGTACTTC. The rearrangement links TRBV7-2 to TRBJ2-7; a possible D gene is TRBD2 (6 bases). The CDR3 runs 14 residues. Per germline, CDR1 SGHTA and CDR2 FQGNSA. V was trimmed by 3 bases and J by 3 bases, leaving 12 bases between them.

The chain joins TRBV6-5 to TRBJ1-1, with D maybe TRBD1 (6 bases). The germline V gene has CDR1 MNHEY and CDR2 SVGAGI. CDR3 length equals 13 residues. Trimming stripped 10 bases from V and 4 bases from J, with 16 bases between. In nucleotides, the CDR3 is TGTGCCACCTCTGCTGGGGGCGGCACTGAAGCTTTCTTT. This encodes CATSAGGGTEAFF.

The rearrangement links TRBV5-8 to TRBJ2-3; 7 bases match TRBD1. The CDR3 consists of 16 residues. Germline CDR1 reads SGHTS; CDR2 reads YDEGEE. J was trimmed by 0 bases and V by 4 bases; bases with no gene match: 8. CDR3 in amino acids: CASSQHRGPSTDTQYF. The CDR3 DNA sequence: TGTGCCAGCAGCCAGCACAGGGGCCCTAGCACAGATACGCAGTATTTT.

V is TRBV7-6 and J is TRBJ2-2; maybe TRBD2 (6 bases). This CDR3 has 14 residues. V was trimmed by 7 bases and J by 8 bases, leaving 17 bases between them. Germline V gives CDR1 SGHVS, CDR2 FNYEAQ. CDR3 residues: CASKGTGGIGELFF. The CDR3 DNA sequence: TGTGCCAGCAAAGGGACTGGTGGGATAGGGGAGCTGTTTTTT.

This rearrangement joins TRBV7-2 to TRBJ1-3; D unclear. From germline, CDR1 is SGHTA and CDR2 FQGNSA. V was cut by 1 base and J by 0 bases, with 4 bases left in between. This CDR3 has 14 amino acids. CDR3 protein: CASSLGVSGNTIYF. CDR3 in DNA: TGTGCCAGCAGCTTAGGAGTCTCTGGAAACACCATATATTTT.

The rearrangement uses TRBV7-6 and TRBJ2-1, with 10 positions matching TRBD1. The CDR3 runs to 16 residues. CDR1 is SGHVS and CDR2 is FNYEAQ in the germline V gene. The V segment lost 1 base and the J segment 0 bases; nucleotides outside the gene matches: 0. As DNA, the CDR3 is TGTGCCAGCAGCTTAGGGGACAGGGGCTCCTACAATGAGCAGTTCTTC. Translated, it gives CASSLGDRGSYNEQFF.

V gene TRBV30 combines with J gene TRBJ1-2, with TRBD1 identical over 7 bases. Germline CDR1 and CDR2: GTSNPN and SVGIG (reference sequence). J gave up 6 bases and V 8 bases, and 6 bases lay outside the gene matches. This CDR3 has 11 amino acids. The CDR3 spells CAGNRGDGYTF. CDR3 DNA sequence: TGTGCCGGGAACAGGGGAGATGGCTACACCTTC.

CDR3 loop: CASSLTGGHQPQHF. The CDR3 region has the DNA TGTGCCAGCAGTTTAACAGGGGGGCATCAGCCCCAGCATTTT. The chain has TRBV6-5 and TRBJ1-5; 8 bases are shared with TRBD1. CDR1 MNHEY and CDR2 SVGAGI come from the germline V gene. V shed 4 bases, J shed 5 bases, and the junction held 4 bases outside the gene matches. This CDR3 comprises 14 residues.

This clone was recorded once. The J gene is TRBJ2-1, the V gene TRBV5-1; possibly TRBD2 for D (5 bases). The germline V gene has CDR1 SGHRS and CDR2 YFSETQ. V was trimmed by 4 bases and J by 0 bases, leaving 14 bases between them. The CDR3 is 16 residues long. As DNA, the CDR3 is TGCGCCAGCAGCCCGGAGGTACGCCACTCCTACAATGAGCAGTTCTTC. Encoded protein: CASSPEVRHSYNEQFF. The whole variable domain, filled in from reference TRBV5-1 and TRBJ2-1, reads KAGVTQTPRYLIKTRGQQVTLSCSPISGHRSVSWYQQTPGQGLQFLFEYFSETQRNKGNFPGRFSGRQFSNSRSEMNVSTLELGDSALYLCASSPEVRHSYNEQFFGPGTRLTVL.

The chain couples TRBV2 to TRBJ1-6, with D uncertain. V lost 3 bases and J 0 bases, leaving 6 bases between the germline ends. The germline CDR1 and CDR2 sequences are SNHLY and FYNNEI. This CDR3 is 15 amino acids long. CDR3 residues: CASSEEGSYNSPLHF. CDR3 bases: TGTGCCAGCAGTGAGGAGGGCTCCTATAATTCACCCCTCCACTTT.

The chain has TRBV5-1 and TRBJ2-2; no clear D gene. The CDR3 covers 14 residues. CDR1 SGHRS and CDR2 YFSETQ come from the germline V gene. V was shortened by 4 bases and J by 5 bases, with 12 bases between the two germline ends. Written as DNA, the CDR3 is TGCGCCAGCAGCCTGGCCGGGCGGACCGGGGAGCTGTTTTTT. The encoded protein is CASSLAGRTGELFF.